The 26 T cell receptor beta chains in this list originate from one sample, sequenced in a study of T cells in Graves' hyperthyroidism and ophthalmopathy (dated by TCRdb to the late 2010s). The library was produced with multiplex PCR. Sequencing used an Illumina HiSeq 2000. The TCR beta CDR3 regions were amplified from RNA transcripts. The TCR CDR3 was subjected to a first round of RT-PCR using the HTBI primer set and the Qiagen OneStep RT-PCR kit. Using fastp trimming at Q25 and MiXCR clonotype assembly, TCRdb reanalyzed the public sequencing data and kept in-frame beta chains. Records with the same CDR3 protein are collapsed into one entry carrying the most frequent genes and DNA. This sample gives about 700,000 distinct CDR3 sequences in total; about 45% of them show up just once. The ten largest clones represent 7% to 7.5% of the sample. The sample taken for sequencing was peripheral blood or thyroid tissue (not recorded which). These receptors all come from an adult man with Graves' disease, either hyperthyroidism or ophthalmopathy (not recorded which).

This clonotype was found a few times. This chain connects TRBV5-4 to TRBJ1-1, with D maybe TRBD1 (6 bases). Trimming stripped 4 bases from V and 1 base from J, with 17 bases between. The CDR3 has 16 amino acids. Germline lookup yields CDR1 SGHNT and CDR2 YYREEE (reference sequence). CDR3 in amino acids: CASSRPRTGRNTEAFF. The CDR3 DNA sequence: TGTGCCAGCAGCCGACCGCGAACAGGGAGGAACACTGAAGCTTTCTTT.

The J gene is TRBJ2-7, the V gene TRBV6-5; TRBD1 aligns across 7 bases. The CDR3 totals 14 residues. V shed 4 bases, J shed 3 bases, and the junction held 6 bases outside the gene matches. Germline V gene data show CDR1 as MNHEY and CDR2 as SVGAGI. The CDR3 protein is CASSSGQKRYEQYF. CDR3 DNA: TGTGCCAGCAGTTCGGGACAGAAGCGCTACGAGCAGTACTTC.

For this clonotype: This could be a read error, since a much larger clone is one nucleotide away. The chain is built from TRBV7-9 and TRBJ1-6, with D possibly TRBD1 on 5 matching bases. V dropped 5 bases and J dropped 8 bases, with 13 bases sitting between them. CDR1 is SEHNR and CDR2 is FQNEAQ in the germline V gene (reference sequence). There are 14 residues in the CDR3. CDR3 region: CASSQTEEYSPLHF. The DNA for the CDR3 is TGTGCCAGCAGCCAGACAGAAGAGTATTCACCCCTCCACTTT.

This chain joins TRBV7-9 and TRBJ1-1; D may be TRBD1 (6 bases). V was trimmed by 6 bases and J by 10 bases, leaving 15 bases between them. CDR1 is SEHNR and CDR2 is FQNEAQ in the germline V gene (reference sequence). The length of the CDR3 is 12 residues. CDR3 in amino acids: CASSGGGPAAFF. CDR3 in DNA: TGTGCCAGCAGTGGGGGCGGGCCGGCAGCTTTCTTT. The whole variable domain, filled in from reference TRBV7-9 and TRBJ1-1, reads DTGVSQNPRHKITKRGQNVTFRCDPISEHNRLYWYRQTLGQGPEFLTYFQNEAQLEKSRLLSDRFSAERPKGSFSTLEIQRTEQGDSAMYLCASSGGGPAAFFGQGTRLTVV.

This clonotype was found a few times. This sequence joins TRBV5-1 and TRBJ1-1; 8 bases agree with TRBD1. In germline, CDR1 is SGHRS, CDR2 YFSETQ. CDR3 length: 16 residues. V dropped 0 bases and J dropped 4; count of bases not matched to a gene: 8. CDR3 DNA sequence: TGCGCCAGCAGCTTGGGCCCCTCGGACAGGGCCACTGAAGCTTTCTTT. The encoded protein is CASSLGPSDRATEAFF.

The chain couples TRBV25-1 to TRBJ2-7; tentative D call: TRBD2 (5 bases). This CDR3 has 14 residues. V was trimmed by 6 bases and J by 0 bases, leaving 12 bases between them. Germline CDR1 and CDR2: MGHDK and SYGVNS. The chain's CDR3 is CASRPERNSYEQYF. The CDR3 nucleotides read TGTGCCAGCAGGCCAGAGCGGAACTCCTACGAGCAGTACTTC.

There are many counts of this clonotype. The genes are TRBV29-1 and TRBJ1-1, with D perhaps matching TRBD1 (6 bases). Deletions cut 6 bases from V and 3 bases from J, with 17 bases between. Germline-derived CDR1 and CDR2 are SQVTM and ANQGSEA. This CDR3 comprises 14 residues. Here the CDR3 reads CSVERQALHTEAFF. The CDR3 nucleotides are TGCAGCGTGGAGAGACAGGCCCTCCACACTGAAGCTTTCTTT.

CDR3 region: CASSPQGASEKLFF. In DNA form, the CDR3 reads TGCGCCAGCAGCCCCCAGGGGGCGAGCGAAAAACTGTTTTTT. The V call is TRBV5-1, the J call TRBJ1-4; 8 bases are a match to TRBD1. CDR3 length: 14 residues. From germline, CDR1 is SGHRS and CDR2 YFSETQ. J was trimmed by 8 bases and V by 4 bases; bases with no gene match: 7.

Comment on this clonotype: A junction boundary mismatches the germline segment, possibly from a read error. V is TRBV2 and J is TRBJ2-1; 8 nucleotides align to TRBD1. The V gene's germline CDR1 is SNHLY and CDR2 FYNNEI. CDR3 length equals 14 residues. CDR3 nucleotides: TGTGCCAGCGGCGACAGGGGAAGCTACGATGAGCAGTTCTTC. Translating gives CASGDRGSYDEQFF.

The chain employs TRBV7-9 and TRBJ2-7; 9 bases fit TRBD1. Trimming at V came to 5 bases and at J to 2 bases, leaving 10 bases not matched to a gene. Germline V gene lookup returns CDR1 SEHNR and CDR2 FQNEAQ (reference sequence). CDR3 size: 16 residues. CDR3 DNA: TGTGCCAGCAGCCCCACCGGGACAGGGAGTACCTACGAGCAGTACTTC. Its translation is CASSPTGTGSTYEQYF.

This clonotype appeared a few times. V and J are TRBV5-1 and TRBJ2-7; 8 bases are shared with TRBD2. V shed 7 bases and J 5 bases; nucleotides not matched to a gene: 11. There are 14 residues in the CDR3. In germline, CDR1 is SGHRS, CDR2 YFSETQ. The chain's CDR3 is CASGRSGSPNEQYF. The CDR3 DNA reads TGCGCCAGCGGCCGGAGCGGGAGTCCCAACGAGCAGTACTTC.

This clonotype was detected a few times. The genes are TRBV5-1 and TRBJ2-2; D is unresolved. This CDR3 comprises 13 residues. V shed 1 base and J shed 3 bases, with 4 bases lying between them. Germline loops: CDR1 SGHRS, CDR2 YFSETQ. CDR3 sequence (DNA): TGCGCCAGCAGCTTGTTCGACACCGGGGAGCTGTTTTTT. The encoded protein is CASSLFDTGELFF.

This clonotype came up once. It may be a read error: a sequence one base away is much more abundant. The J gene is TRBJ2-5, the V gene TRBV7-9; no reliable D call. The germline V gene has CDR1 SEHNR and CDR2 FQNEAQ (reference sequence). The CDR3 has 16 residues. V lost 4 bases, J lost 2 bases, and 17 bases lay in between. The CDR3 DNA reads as TGTGCCAGCAGCTCAGTAGGCAGTCCGTTTCAAGAGACCCAGTACTTC. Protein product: CASSSVGSPFQETQYF.

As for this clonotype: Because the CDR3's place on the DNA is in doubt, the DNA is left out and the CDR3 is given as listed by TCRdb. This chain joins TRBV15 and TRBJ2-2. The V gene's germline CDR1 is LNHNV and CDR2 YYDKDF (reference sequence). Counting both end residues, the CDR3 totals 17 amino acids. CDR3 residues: CATSREADEQYFGELFF.

The CDR3 nucleotides are TGTGCCAGCAGCTTAGTAGGTGGAGGGGCTTCCCCCGGGGAGCTGTTTTTT. It yields the protein CASSLVGGGASPGELFF. The J gene is TRBJ2-2, the V gene TRBV7-6, with a possible D match to TRBD2 (6 bases). Germline V lookup: CDR1 SGHVS, CDR2 FNYEAQ. Between the trimmed V and J ends, which lost 1 base and 6 bases, there was a span of 18 bases. The CDR3 consists of 17 residues.

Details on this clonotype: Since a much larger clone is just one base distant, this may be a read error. CDR3 sequence: CASSVVVSDQPQHF. The CDR3, as DNA: TGTGCCAGCAGCGTAGTGGTTAGCGATCAGCCCCAGCATTTT. The J gene is TRBJ1-5, the V gene TRBV9; D remains ambiguous. The CDR3 is made up of 14 amino acids. CDR1 is SGDLS and CDR2 is YYNGEE in the germline V gene.

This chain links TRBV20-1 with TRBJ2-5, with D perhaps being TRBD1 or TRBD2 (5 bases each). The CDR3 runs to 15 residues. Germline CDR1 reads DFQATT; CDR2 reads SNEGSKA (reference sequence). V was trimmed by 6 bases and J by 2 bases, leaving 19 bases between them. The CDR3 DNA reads TGCAGTGCCACTAGGAAGGGGTCGGGGCAAGAGACCCAGTACTTC. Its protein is CSATRKGSGQETQYF.

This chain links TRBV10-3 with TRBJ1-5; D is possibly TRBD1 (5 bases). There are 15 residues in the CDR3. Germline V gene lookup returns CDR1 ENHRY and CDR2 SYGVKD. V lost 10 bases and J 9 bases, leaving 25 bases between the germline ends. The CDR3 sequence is CASSVDAGHGRPQHF. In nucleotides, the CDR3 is TGTGCCAGCAGCGTAGATGCAGGGCATGGCCGGCCCCAGCATTTT.

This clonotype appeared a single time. CDR3 in DNA: TGCAGTGCCCGTAAGATCCACAATGAGCAGTACTTC. Encoded protein: CSARKIHNEQYF. The chain is built from TRBV29-1 and TRBJ2-1, with D unclear. The DNA end favors TRBJ2-7, so the J call may be wrong. This CDR3 comprises 12 residues. Germline values: CDR1 SQVTM, CDR2 ANQGSEA.

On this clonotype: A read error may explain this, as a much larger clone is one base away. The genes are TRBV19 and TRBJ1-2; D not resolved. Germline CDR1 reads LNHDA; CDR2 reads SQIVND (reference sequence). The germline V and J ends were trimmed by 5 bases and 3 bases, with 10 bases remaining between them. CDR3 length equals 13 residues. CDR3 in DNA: TGTGCCAGTAGTGGACCGGCCTACTATGGCTACACCTTC. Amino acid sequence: CASSGPAYYGYTF.

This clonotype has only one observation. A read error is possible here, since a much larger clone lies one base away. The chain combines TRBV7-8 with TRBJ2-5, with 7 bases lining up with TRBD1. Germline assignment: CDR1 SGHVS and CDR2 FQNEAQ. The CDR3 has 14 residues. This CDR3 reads CARSLTDRAETQYF. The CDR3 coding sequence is TGTGCCCGCAGCTTAACCGACAGGGCGGAGACCCAGTACTTC.

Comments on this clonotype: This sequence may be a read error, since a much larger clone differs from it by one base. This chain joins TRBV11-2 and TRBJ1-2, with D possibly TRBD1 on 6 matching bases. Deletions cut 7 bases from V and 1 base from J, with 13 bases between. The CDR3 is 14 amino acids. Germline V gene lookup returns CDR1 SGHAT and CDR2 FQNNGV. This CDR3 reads CASTSTGYNYGYTF. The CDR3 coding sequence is TGTGCCAGCACCTCGACAGGCTATAACTATGGCTACACCTTC.

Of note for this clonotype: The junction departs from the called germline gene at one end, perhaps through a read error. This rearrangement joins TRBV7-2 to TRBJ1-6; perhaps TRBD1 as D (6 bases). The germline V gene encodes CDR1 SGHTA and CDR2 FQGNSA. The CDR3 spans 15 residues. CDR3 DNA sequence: TGTGCCAGCAGGAACAGGGTAGCCTATAATCCACCCCTCCACTTT. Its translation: CASRNRVAYNPPLHF.

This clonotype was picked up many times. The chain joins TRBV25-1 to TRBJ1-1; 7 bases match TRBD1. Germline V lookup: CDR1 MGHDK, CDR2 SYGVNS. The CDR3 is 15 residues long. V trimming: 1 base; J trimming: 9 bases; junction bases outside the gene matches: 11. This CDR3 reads CASSESGGPGGKAFF. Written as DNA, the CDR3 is TGTGCCAGCAGTGAATCCGGTGGTCCAGGGGGAAAAGCTTTCTTT.

CDR3 in amino acids: CSVMRGGSSYEQYF. Written as DNA, the CDR3 is TGCAGCGTTATGCGGGGCGGGAGCTCCTACGAGCAGTACTTC. The chain recombines TRBV29-1 with TRBJ2-7, with 7 bases identical to TRBD2. Germline CDR1 SQVTM, CDR2 ANQGSEA. CDR3 length: 14 residues. Trimming at V came to 5 bases and at J to 0 bases, leaving 7 bases not matched to a gene.

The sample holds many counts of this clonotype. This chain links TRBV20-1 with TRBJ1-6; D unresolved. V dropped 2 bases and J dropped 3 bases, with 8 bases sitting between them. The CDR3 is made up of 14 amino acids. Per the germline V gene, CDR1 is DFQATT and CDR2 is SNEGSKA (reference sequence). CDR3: CSARSGIYNSPLHF. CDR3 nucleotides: TGCAGTGCTAGAAGCGGGATCTATAATTCACCCCTCCACTTT.